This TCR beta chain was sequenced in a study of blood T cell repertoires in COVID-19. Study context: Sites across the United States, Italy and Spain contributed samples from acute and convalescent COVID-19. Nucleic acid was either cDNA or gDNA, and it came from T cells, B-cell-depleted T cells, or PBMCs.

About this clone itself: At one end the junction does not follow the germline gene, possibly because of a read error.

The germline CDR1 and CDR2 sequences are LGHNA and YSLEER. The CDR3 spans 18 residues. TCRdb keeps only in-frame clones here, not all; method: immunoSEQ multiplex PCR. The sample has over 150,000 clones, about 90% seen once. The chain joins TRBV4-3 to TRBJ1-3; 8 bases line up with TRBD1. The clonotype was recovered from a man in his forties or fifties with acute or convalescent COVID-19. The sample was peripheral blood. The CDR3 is CASRQESTGAISGNTIYF. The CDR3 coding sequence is TGCGCCAGCAGACAAGAGTCGACAGGGGCAATCTCTGGAAACACCATATATTTT.